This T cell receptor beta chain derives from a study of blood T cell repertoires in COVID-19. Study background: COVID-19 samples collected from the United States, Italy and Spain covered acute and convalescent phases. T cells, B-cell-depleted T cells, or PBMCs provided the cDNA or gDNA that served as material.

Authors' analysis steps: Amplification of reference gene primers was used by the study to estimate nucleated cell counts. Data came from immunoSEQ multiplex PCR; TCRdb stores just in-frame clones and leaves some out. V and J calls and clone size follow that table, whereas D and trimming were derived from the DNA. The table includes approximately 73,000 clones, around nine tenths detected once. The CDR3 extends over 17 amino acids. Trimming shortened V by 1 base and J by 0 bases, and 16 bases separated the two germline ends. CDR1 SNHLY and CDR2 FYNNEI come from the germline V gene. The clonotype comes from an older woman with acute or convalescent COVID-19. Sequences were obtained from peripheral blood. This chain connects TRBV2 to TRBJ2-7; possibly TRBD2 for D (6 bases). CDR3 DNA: TGTGCCAGCAGTGAAGGGGTCGGGGGAGTGAGCTCCTACGAGCAGTACTTC. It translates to CASSEGVGGVSSYEQYF.